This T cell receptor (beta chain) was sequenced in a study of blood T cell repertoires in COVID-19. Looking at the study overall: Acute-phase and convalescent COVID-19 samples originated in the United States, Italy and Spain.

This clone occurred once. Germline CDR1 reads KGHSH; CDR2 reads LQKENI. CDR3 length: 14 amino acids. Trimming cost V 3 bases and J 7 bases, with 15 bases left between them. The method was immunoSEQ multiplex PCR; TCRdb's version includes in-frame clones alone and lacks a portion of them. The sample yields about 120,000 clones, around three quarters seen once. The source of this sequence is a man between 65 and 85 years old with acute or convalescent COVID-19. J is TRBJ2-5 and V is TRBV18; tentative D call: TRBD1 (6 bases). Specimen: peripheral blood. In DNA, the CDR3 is TGTGCCAGCTCACCCGGACAGCTAAGGATGACCCAGTACTTC. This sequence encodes CASSPGQLRMTQYF. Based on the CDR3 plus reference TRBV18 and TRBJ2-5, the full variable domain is NAGVMQNPRHLVRRRGQEARLRCSPMKGHSHVYWYRQLPEEGLKFMVYLQKENIIDESGMPKERFSAEFPKEGPSILRIQQVVRGDSAAYFCASSPGQLRMTQYFGPGTRLLVL.